This TCR beta chain was profiled in a study of control samples from healthy donors and cancer patients. Repertoires were generated with immunoSEQ multiplex PCR, while TCRdb's copy carries only in-frame clones and drops some. The sample has some 74,000 clones, under 85% seen once. Trimming removed 1 base at V and 5 bases at J, with 15 bases between. Germline V gene data show CDR1 as SGHDT and CDR2 as YYEEEE. The CDR3 extends over 15 amino acids. This receptor was obtained from a man aged 55 to 70 in good health. The sequenced sample was blood. V usage is TRBV5-6 and J usage is TRBJ1-1; possibly TRBD1 for D (5 bases). The CDR3 bases are TGTGCCAGCAGCTTGCCCGAGGGGAGAAGAACTGAAGCTTTCTTT. Its translation is CASSLPEGRRTEAFF.